Each of the 23 T cell receptor beta chains below was sequenced from the same sample in a study of response to subunit inactivated influenza vaccine. Each CDR3 protein gets one entry after TCRdb re-called the RT-PCR reads with MiXCR. The table lists some 180,000 distinct CDR3 sequences, roughly 8.7% of them singletons. The input for sequencing was non-naive T cells sorted from PBMCs, taken on the day of vaccination. The receptors were sampled from a man aged 50-60 years who received an inactivated influenza vaccine.

This clonotype was seen only a few times. The J gene is TRBJ2-1, the V gene TRBV6-2 or TRBV6-3, with a tentative D call TRBD2 (5 bases). Germline V CDR1 and CDR2: MNHEY, SVGEGT. V dropped 4 bases and J dropped 13 bases, with 11 bases sitting between them. The CDR3 has 11 residues. Here the CDR3 reads CASSSVGDQFF. CDR3 in DNA: TGTGCCAGCAGTTCGGTCGGGGATCAGTTCTTC.

This clonotype has at least ten counts. The CDR3 is CASSLGAQSSYEQYF. The DNA of the CDR3 is TGTGCCAGCAGCCTAGGGGCCCAGAGCTCCTACGAGCAGTACTTC. V gene TRBV12-3 or TRBV12-4 combines with J gene TRBJ2-7; D perhaps matches TRBD1 (5 bases). This CDR3 is built from 15 residues. The V end was cut by 6 bases, the J end by 0 bases, with 15 bases between.

The chain is built from TRBV7-2 and TRBJ2-7; no definite D call. From germline, CDR1 is SGHTA and CDR2 FQGNSA. The V and J ends lost 0 bases and 6 bases respectively, with 9 bases between them. The CDR3 is 13 amino acids. In nucleotides, the CDR3 is TGTGCCAGCAGCTTAGCGGAGCAATTCGAGCAGTACTTC. Amino acids: CASSLAEQFEQYF.

Remarks on this clonotype: This could be a read error, since a much larger clone is one nucleotide away. J is TRBJ2-7 and V is TRBV10-3; D remains ambiguous. V lost 3 bases to trimming and J lost 0 bases, with 6 bases between them. This CDR3 has 13 residues. CDR1 is ENHRY, CDR2 SYGVKD, per germline. In DNA, the CDR3 is TGTGCCATCAGTGATCGTAGCTCCTACGAGCAGTACTTC. Protein product: CAISDRSSYEQYF.

This clonotype was found a few times. The V and J genes are TRBV4-3 and TRBJ2-2, with D perhaps TRBD1 or TRBD2 (6 bases each). Germline V gene sequence: CDR1 LGHNA, CDR2 YSLEER. The CDR3 loop spans 15 amino acids. Trimming shortened V by 1 base and J by 4 bases, and 10 bases separated the two germline ends. The CDR3 nucleotides read TGCGCCAGCAGCCAAGCCTCGGGGGCCACCGGGGAGCTGTTTTTT. It encodes CASSQASGATGELFF.

The sample holds a few counts of this clonotype. Relative to the germline gene, one junction end is altered; a read error may explain this. V gene TRBV20-1 combines with J gene TRBJ2-7; 8 nucleotides match TRBD2. CDR1 DFQATT and CDR2 SNEGSKA come from the germline V gene (reference sequence). The CDR3 totals 15 residues. CDR3 region: CCARDRLASSYEQYF. The CDR3 DNA reads TGCTGTGCTAGAGATCGACTAGCGTCATCCTACGAGCAGTACTTC.

The chain combines TRBV6-2 or TRBV6-3 with TRBJ2-3, with TRBD1 as a possible D gene (5 bases). Gene TRBJ1-5 matches the end of the DNA better, so the J call may be wrong. CDR1 MNHEY and CDR2 SVGEGT come from the germline V gene. CDR3 length equals 16 residues. CDR3 nucleotide sequence: TGTGCCAGCAGTTACGGTGGGGCGGACTACACAGATACGCAGCATTTT. Its protein is CASSYGGADYTDTQHF.

This clonotype has just a few counts. The chain has TRBV18 and TRBJ2-1; D is uncertain. CDR1 is KGHSH, CDR2 LQKENI, per germline. The CDR3 consists of 11 residues. Trimming left V 6 bases short and J 6 bases short, with 6 bases between. The CDR3 DNA sequence: TGTGCCAGCTCCCCTATCAATGAGCAGTTCTTC. It translates to CASSPINEQFF.

CDR3: CASSRQAGVGSPLHF. The CDR3 region has the DNA TGTGCCAGCAGCCGCCAGGCAGGGGTGGGTTCACCCCTCCACTTT. The chain combines TRBV14 with TRBJ1-6, with D perhaps matching TRBD1 (6 bases). This CDR3 comprises 15 residues. Per germline, CDR1 SGHDN and CDR2 FVKESK. The ends were cut back, 4 bases at V and 9 bases at J, with 16 bases in the middle.

This clonotype was seen at least ten times. This chain joins TRBV3-1 and TRBJ2-2; TRBD2 matches at 7 bases. The junction had 5 bases not matched to a gene; V was cut back by 0 bases and J by 4 bases. Germline V gene sequence: CDR1 LGHDT, CDR2 YNNKEL (reference sequence). This CDR3 comprises 16 residues. The CDR3 DNA is TGTGCCAGCAGCCAAGAAAGGTGGGGGGGCACCGGGGAGCTGTTTTTT. Residues: CASSQERWGGTGELFF.

The sample holds many counts of this clonotype. The CDR3 loop reads CASSFDTQYF. The CDR3, as DNA: TGTGCCAGCAGTTTTGATACGCAGTATTTT. V gene TRBV12-3 or TRBV12-4 combines with J gene TRBJ2-3; D is unresolved. Trimming took off 3 bases at V and 6 bases at J, with 1 base between the two ends. The CDR3 is 10 residues long.

This chain uses TRBV29-1 with TRBJ2-1; D unclear. Germline V gene lookup returns CDR1 SQVTM and CDR2 ANQGSEA. With 7 bases removed from V and 6 bases from J, the gap between germline ends came to 10 bases. CDR3 size: 11 residues. In DNA form, the CDR3 reads TGCAGCGCACGCCCGGGCAATGAGCAGTTCTTC. The encoded protein is CSARPGNEQFF.

This chain joins TRBV27 and TRBJ2-7; tentative D call: TRBD2 (6 bases). The CDR3 covers 18 residues. Trimming stripped 3 bases from V and 0 bases from J, with 21 bases between. Germline assignment: CDR1 MNHEY and CDR2 SMNVEV (reference sequence). CDR3 bases: TGTGCCAGCAGTTTTTTTCCACCGCGGACCGGGAGCTCCTACGAGCAGTACTTC. Amino acid sequence: CASSFFPPRTGSSYEQYF.

This clonotype was detected a few times. The V and J genes are TRBV11-2 and TRBJ1-5; unclear D gene. V gave up 5 bases and J gave up 4 bases, with 9 bases separating them. CDR1 is SGHAT and CDR2 is FQNNGV in the germline V gene. CDR3 length: 13 amino acids. The CDR3 is CASSPRPNQPQHF. CDR3 DNA: TGTGCCAGCAGCCCCAGACCGAATCAGCCCCAGCATTTT.

This clonotype was detected only a few times. CDR3: CAMGQGATGANVLTF. CDR3 sequence (DNA): TGTGCCATGGGGCAGGGGGCTACTGGGGCCAACGTCCTGACTTTC. The chain joins TRBV10-3 to TRBJ2-6; 8 bases line up with TRBD1. The CDR3 covers 15 residues. Germline V CDR1 and CDR2: ENHRY, SYGVKD. Trimming removed 9 bases from V and 2 bases from J; junction bases left unmatched: 6.

This clonotype was seen a few times. V is TRBV20-1 and J is TRBJ1-5; 10 bases are a match to TRBD1. V gave up 6 bases and J gave up 2 bases; unmatched junction bases: 7. CDR3 length: 15 amino acids. Germline V gene data show CDR1 as DFQATT and CDR2 as SNEGSKA (reference sequence). DNA of the CDR3: TGCAGTGCCAGTGAGACAGGGGGCGGCAATCAGCCCCAGCATTTT. Protein sequence: CSASETGGGNQPQHF.

The genes are TRBV4-2 and TRBJ2-7; D is unclear. V lost 0 bases and J lost 2, with 11 bases in between. CDR1 is LGHNA and CDR2 is YNFKEQ in the germline V gene. This CDR3 comprises 15 residues. The CDR3 nucleotides read TGTGCCAGCAGCCAAGATTGGCAGGCCCCCTACGAGCAGTACTTC. This encodes CASSQDWQAPYEQYF.

This chain links TRBV28 with TRBJ1-4; no firm D call. CDR1 is MDHEN, CDR2 SYDVKM, per germline. The CDR3 is made up of 14 amino acids. Between the trimmed V and J ends, which lost 1 base and 3 bases, there was a span of 6 bases. The CDR3 protein is CASSLFRSNEKLFF. CDR3 nucleotide sequence: TGTGCCAGCAGTTTATTTAGATCTAATGAAAAACTGTTTTTT.

This clonotype was detected ten times or more. The V and J genes are TRBV20-1 and TRBJ2-3, with 14 bases fitting TRBD2. The junction had 5 bases not matched to a gene; V was cut back by 6 bases and J by 0 bases. This CDR3 spans 16 amino acids. CDR1 is DFQATT, CDR2 SNEGSKA, per germline (reference sequence). CDR3 sequence reads: CSAGTSGRSSTDTQYF. CDR3 coding DNA: TGCAGTGCGGGGACTAGCGGGAGATCTAGCACAGATACGCAGTATTTT.

This clonotype showed up many times. The chain is built from TRBV28 and TRBJ1-6, with TRBD1 identical over 10 bases. Per germline, CDR1 MDHEN and CDR2 SYDVKM. This CDR3 is built from 15 residues. V shed 6 bases, J shed 7 bases, and the junction held 6 bases outside the gene matches. The CDR3 sequence: CASSPGTGANSPLHF. In nucleotides, the CDR3 is TGTGCCAGCAGCCCCGGGACAGGGGCGAATTCACCCCTCCACTTT.

This clonotype was detected many times. This chain joins TRBV7-7 and TRBJ2-2; D may match TRBD1 or TRBD2 (5 bases each). V lost 6 bases and J lost 7, with 15 bases in between. The germline V gene has CDR1 SSHAT and CDR2 FNYEAQ (reference sequence). The CDR3 runs to 14 residues. This CDR3 is CASSRDRVIGELFF. CDR3 in DNA: TGTGCCAGCAGTCGGGACCGGGTCATCGGGGAGCTGTTTTTT.

The chain uses TRBV7-9 and TRBJ1-2; D is ambiguous. CDR1 and CDR2 (germline): SEHNR, FQNEAQ (reference sequence). V lost 1 base, J lost 8 bases, and 11 bases lay in between. The CDR3 loop spans 13 amino acids. The CDR3: CASSLDPFWGYTF. The CDR3 DNA follows: TGTGCCAGCAGCTTAGACCCCTTTTGGGGCTACACCTTC.

CDR3 region: CSVGRSSGDHTDTQYF. The CDR3 coding sequence is TGCAGCGTTGGTCGGTCTAGCGGGGATCACACAGATACGCAGTATTTT. V usage is TRBV29-1 and J usage is TRBJ2-3; 9 bases agree with TRBD2. This CDR3 has 16 residues. Looked up from germline, CDR1 is SQVTM and CDR2 is ANQGSEA. V shed 4 bases and J 2 bases; nucleotides not matched to a gene: 10.